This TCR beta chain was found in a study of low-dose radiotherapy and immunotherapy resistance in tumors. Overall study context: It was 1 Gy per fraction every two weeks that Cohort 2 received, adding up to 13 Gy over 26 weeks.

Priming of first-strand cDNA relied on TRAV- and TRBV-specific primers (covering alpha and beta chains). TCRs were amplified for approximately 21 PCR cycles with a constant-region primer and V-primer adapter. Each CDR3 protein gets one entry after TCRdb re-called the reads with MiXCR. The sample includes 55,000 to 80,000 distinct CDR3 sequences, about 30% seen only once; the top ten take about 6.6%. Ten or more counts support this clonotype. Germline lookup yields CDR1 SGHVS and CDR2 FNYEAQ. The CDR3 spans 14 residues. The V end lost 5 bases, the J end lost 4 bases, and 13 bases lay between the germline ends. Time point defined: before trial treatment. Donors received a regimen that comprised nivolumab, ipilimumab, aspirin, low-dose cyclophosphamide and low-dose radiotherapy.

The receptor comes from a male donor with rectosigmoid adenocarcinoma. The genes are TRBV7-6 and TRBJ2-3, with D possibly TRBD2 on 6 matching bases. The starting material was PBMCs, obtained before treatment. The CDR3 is CASSPEGEADTQYF. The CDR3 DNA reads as TGTGCCAGCAGCCCAGAAGGGGAGGCAGATACGCAGTATTTT.